This T cell receptor (beta chain) emerged from a study of identical twins. Findings and limits, study-wide: Surplus twin overlap in beta out-of-frame sequences was less pronounced. For zero-insertion analyses, partial confounding could come from invariant MAIT and iNKT cells.

Worth noting for this clonotype: The antigen remains undetermined.

Carrying unique molecular identifiers, the cDNA also gained a universal primer site through template switching. Each CDR3 protein is one row after TCRdb ran MiXCR on the 5' RACE reads. Found here are over 550,000 distinct CDR3 sequences, less than 9% of them singletons; the top ten hold 1.5% to 2%. These records were also assigned to another study, of yellow fever vaccine responses in identical twins. That investigation notes: The T cell response to vaccination in identical twins was reportedly partly convergent and partly personalized.

Sequencing was carried out using PBMCs. This TCR was recovered from a woman younger than 30 in good health.

CDR3 sequence (DNA): TGTGCCAGCAGCTTGGGGCTCCTCTCCTACGAGCAGTACTTC. It codes for CASSLGLLSYEQYF. V gene TRBV5-4 combines with J gene TRBJ2-7; D ambiguous. The CDR3 is made up of 14 amino acids. V lost 0 bases to trimming and J lost 0 bases, with 7 bases between them. Germline CDR1 and CDR2: SGHNT and YYREEE (reference sequence).